The 8 T cell receptor beta chains below come from one sample, sequenced in a study of CD4+ T cells in melanoma. The protocol was immunoSEQ multiplex PCR, while the TCRdb copy is restricted to in-frame clones and leaves out a portion. The sample has about 110,000 clones, 80% to 95% seen once. Sequenced material: peripheral blood. All receptors come from a human donor with melanoma.

The chain couples TRBV5-6 to TRBJ2-7, with a possible D match to TRBD1 (6 bases). Germline V gives CDR1 SGHDT, CDR2 YYEEEE. V lost 1 base and J lost 0, with 14 bases in between. This CDR3 is built from 16 residues. The DNA of the CDR3 is TGTGCCAGCAGCTTGCTTGGGGGCTGGCTCTCCTACGAGCAGTACTTC. Translating gives CASSLLGGWLSYEQYF.

J is TRBJ1-5 and V is TRBV7-9; TRBD1 agrees at 7 bases. Germline V gene data show CDR1 as SEHNR and CDR2 as FQNEAQ (reference sequence). The CDR3 sequence is 13 residues long. Trimming took 3 bases from V and 5 from J; bases not matched to a gene: 1. CDR3 nucleotide sequence: TGTGCCAGCAGCTTGACAGGGTATCAGCCCCAGCATTTT. It specifies CASSLTGYQPQHF.

The rearrangement links TRBV28 to TRBJ1-4; D might be TRBD1 (6 bases). Germline CDR1 and CDR2: MDHEN and SYDVKM. This CDR3 has 15 amino acids. V lost 5 bases to trimming and J lost 7 bases, with 17 bases between them. In DNA form, the CDR3 reads TGTGCCAGCAGTCGACCAGGGGACGGGAGTGAAAAACTGTTTTTT. This gives the protein CASSRPGDGSEKLFF.

In its sample, this clone was seen a few times. The chain links TRBV16 to TRBJ1-5; TRBD1 is a possible D gene (5 bases). Germline V gene data show CDR1 as KGHSY and CDR2 as FQNENV. Trimming removed 0 bases from V and 4 bases from J, with 13 bases in between. The CDR3 runs 16 residues. The CDR3 loop is CASSQSARGWNQPQHF. The CDR3 coding sequence is TGTGCCAGCAGCCAATCCGCGAGGGGTTGGAATCAGCCCCAGCATTTT.

The genes are TRBV18 and TRBJ1-2; TRBD1 matches 9 bases. V lost 8 bases and J lost 5; bases outside the gene matches: 6. This CDR3 has 13 amino acids. The V gene's germline CDR1 is KGHSH and CDR2 LQKENI. The CDR3 spells CASRGQGLYGYTF. The CDR3 bases are TGTGCCAGCCGGGGACAGGGCCTATATGGCTACACCTTC.

This clone came up once. The chain uses TRBV18 and TRBJ2-7; 12 bases match TRBD1. Germline values: CDR1 KGHSH, CDR2 LQKENI. The CDR3 has 16 residues. Trimming cost V 6 bases and J 3 bases; bases outside gene matches: 9. The CDR3 region has the DNA TGTGCCAGCTCTACCACTAGGGACAGGGGGCTCTACGAGCAGTACTTC. Encoded protein: CASSTTRDRGLYEQYF.

The J gene is TRBJ2-7, the V gene TRBV10-2, with a possible D match to TRBD1 (6 bases). Trimming left V 5 bases short and J 4 bases short, with 12 bases between. The CDR3 consists of 13 residues. CDR1 is WSHSY and CDR2 is SAAADI in the germline V gene. CDR3 sequence (DNA): TGCGCCAGCAGTTACCAGGGGCATTACGAGCAGTACTTC. Translated: CASSYQGHYEQYF.

The chain is built from TRBV2 and TRBJ1-5; possibly TRBD1 for D (5 bases). Per germline, CDR1 SNHLY and CDR2 FYNNEI. The CDR3 loop spans 15 amino acids. The V end was cut by 1 base, the J end by 2 bases, with 9 bases between. This CDR3 reads CASSEGGAGNQPQHF. CDR3 in DNA: TGTGCCAGCAGTGAAGGTGGGGCTGGCAATCAGCCCCAGCATTTT.